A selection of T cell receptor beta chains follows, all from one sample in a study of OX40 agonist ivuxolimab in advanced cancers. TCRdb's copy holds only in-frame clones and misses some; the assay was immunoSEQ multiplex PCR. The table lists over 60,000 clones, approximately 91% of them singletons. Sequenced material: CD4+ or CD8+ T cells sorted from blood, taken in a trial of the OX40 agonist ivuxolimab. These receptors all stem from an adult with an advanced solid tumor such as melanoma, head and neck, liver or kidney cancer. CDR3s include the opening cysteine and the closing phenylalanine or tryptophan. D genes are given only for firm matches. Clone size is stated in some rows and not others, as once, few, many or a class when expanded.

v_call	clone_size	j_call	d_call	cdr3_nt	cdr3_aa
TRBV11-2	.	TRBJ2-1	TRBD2	TGTGCCAGCAGCTTATGGACTAGCGGGGCCTACAATGAGCAGTTCTTC	CASSLWTSGAYNEQFF
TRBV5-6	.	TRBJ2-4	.	TGTGCCAGCAGCTTTTCGCGGTGGGACATTCAGTACTTC	CASSFSRWDIQYF
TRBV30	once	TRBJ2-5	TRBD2	TGTGCCTGGCGAGCGGGGAGGGATCAAGAGACCCAGTACTTC	CAWRAGRDQETQYF
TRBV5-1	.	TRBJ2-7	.	TGCGCCAGCAGCCTCCTAGGCGGTACCTACGAGCAGTACTTC	CASSLLGGTYEQYF
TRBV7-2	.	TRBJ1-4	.	TGTGCCAGCAGCTTAATAAGTGGGACTAATGAAAAACTGTTTTTT	CASSLISGTNEKLFF
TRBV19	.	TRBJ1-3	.	TGTGCCAGTAGTTTCGGAAACACCATATATTTT	CASSFGNTIYF
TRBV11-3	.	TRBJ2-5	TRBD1	TGTGCCAGCAGCTTGGGACAGGATTCCCAAGAGACCCAGTACTTC	CASSLGQDSQETQYF
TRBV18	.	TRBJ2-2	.	TGTGCCAGCTCACCACGGGGGGCCGCGAGCGCCGGGGAGCTGTTTTTT	CASSPRGAASAGELFF
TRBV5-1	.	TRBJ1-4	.	TGCGCCAGCAGCGGTGGGGTTGGACAGACAACTAATGAAAAACTGTTTTTT	CASSGGVGQTTNEKLFF
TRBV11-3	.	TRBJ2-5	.	TGTGCCAGCAGCTTTGGACTCGAGGGGGGCCAAGAGACCCAGTACTTC	CASSFGLEGGQETQYF
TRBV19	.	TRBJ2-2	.	TGTGCCAGTACCGTTGGAGGGTATGCCGGGGAGCTGTTTTTT	CASTVGGYAGELFF
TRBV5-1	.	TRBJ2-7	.	TGCGCCAGCAGTTTGGGGGCAGGGTTATACGAGCAGTACTTC	CASSLGAGLYEQYF
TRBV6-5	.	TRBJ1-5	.	TGTGCCAGCAGTCCGGGGGGGGGCGAGAATCAGCCCCAGCATTTT	CASSPGGGENQPQHF
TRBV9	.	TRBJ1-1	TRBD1	TGTGCCAGCACCGGGGACAGTTTTACTGAAGCTTTCTTT	CASTGDSFTEAFF
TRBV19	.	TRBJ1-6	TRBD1	TGTGCCAGTAGTATAGGGGACAGGGGGATCGGTTCACCCCTCCACTTT	CASSIGDRGIGSPLHF
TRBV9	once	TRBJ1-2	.	TGTGCCAGCAGCCCCGAGGGGAACTATGGCTACACCTTC	CASSPEGNYGYTF
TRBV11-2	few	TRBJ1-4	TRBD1	TGTGCCAGCAGCTTCTCCCCGGACAGGGGTAATGAAAAACTGTTTTTT	CASSFSPDRGNEKLFF
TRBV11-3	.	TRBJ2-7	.	TGTGCCAGCAGCCTGACAGGAGCCAATGGGGAGCAGTACTTC	CASSLTGANGEQYF
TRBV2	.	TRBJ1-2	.	TGTGCCAGCAATATACATCATGCGGACAGCTCTAACTATGGCTACACCTTC	CASNIHHADSSNYGYTF
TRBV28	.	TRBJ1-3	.	TGTGCCAGCACCCGACAGAACTCTGGAAACACCATATATTTT	CASTRQNSGNTIYF
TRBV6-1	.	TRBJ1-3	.	TGTGCCAGCAGTGAAGTCAGGGGTAGAGGGTCTGGAAACACCATATATTTT	CASSEVRGRGSGNTIYF
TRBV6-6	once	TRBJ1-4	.	TGTGCCAGCAGAGCCCAGGGAACTAATGAAAAACTGTTTTTT	CASRAQGTNEKLFF
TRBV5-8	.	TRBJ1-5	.	TGTGCCAGCAGCTTGTTTGTATCCTCGAAAAATGATCAGCCCCAGCATTTT	CASSLFVSSKNDQPQHF
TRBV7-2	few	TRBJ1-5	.	TGTGCCAGCAGCTTAACCTCCGGTAGCAATCAGCCCCAGCATTTT	CASSLTSGSNQPQHF
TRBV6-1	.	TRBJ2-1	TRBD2	TGTGCCAGCAGTGAATCCGGCGGGGGGGCTTACAATGAGCAGTTCTTC	CASSESGGGAYNEQFF
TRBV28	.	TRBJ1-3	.	TGTGCCAGCAGTTCCCCCGATCGACCGTCTGGAAACACCATATATTTT	CASSSPDRPSGNTIYF
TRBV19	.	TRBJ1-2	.	TGTGCCAGTAGTAGGACAGTTAACTATGGCTACACCTTC	CASSRTVNYGYTF
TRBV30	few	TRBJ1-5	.	TGTGCCTGGAGCGAGGGACATAATAGCAATCAGCCCCAGCATTTT	CAWSEGHNSNQPQHF
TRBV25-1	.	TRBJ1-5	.	TGTGCCAGCAGTGGGGGCCAAGACAGAAATCAGCCCCAGCATTTT	CASSGGQDRNQPQHF
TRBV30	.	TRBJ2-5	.	TGTGCCTGGACCCAACTTGGGGAGACCCAGTACTTC	CAWTQLGETQYF
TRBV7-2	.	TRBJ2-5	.	TGTGCCAGCAGCTTAGCGCTGGGGATGGAGACCCAGTACTTC	CASSLALGMETQYF
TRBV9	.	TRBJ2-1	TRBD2	TGTGCCAGCAGCGCCTCAGACTCTCGACTAGCGGGAGTCCATGAGCAGTTCTTC	CASSASDSRLAGVHEQFF
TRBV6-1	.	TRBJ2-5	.	TGTGCCAGCAGTGAGATTAGGAGGGAAGAGACCCAGTACTTC	CASSEIRREETQYF
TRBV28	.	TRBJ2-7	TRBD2	TGTGCCAGCAGTCCCGGACTAGCGGGGGGGCGACGACACTTC	CASSPGLAGGRRHF
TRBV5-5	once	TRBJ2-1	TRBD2	TGTGCCAGCAGCTCGGTCGGGGGGTGGGAGCAGTTCTTC	CASSSVGGWEQFF
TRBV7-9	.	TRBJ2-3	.	TGTGCCAGCAGCTTAGGAGGTTGGAGCACAGATACGCAGTATTTT	CASSLGGWSTDTQYF
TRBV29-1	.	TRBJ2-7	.	TGCAGCGTTGGGGGCAACTCCTACGAGCAGTACTTC	CSVGGNSYEQYF
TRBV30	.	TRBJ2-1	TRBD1	TGTGCCTGGAGCCCGGGACAGGCCAACAATGAGCAGTTCTTC	CAWSPGQANNEQFF
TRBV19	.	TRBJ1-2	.	TGTGCCAGTAGTAGTGGGGGGCGCTCCGGTTTTAGTGGCTACACCTTC	CASSSGGRSGFSGYTF
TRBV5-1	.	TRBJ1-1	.	TGCGCCAGCAGCCCGCTGGGAGACACTGAAGCTTTCTTT	CASSPLGDTEAFF
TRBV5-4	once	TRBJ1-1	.	TGTGCCAGCAGTCATCAGACAGGAATGAACACTGAAGCTTTCTTT	CASSHQTGMNTEAFF
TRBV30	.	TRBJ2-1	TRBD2	TGTGCCTGGGCTCAGCGGGGCAATGAGCAGTTCTTC	CAWAQRGNEQFF
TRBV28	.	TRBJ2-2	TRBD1	TGTGCCAGCAGTTTAGCGACAGGGCGGAACACCGGGGAGCTGTTTTTT	CASSLATGRNTGELFF
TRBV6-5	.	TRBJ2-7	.	TGTGCCAGCAGTTACTCACAACAGGCGCTTGCCTACGAGCAGTACTTC	CASSYSQQALAYEQYF
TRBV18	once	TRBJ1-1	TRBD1	TGTGCCAGCTCACCAGACAGGGGGCTTGTGAACACTGAAGCTTTCTTT	CASSPDRGLVNTEAFF
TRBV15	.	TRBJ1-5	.	TGTGCCACCAGCAGAGATTCAGGACAGCCCAATCAGCCCCAGCATTTT	CATSRDSGQPNQPQHF
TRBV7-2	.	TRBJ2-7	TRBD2	TGTGCCAGCAGCCAACTAGCGGTTTACGAGCAGTACTTC	CASSQLAVYEQYF
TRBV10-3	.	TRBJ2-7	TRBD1	TGTGCCATCAGTGAGTTCGGACAGGGGGCGAATGAGCAGTACTTC	CAISEFGQGANEQYF
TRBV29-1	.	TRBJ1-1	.	TGCAGCGTTGTTTGGGGCCGACTCGAAGCTTTCTTT	CSVVWGRLEAFF
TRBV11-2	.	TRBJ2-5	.	TGTGCCAGCAGCTTAAGAGGAGGGGGCGGGCTCCGAGAAGAGACCCAGTACTTC	CASSLRGGGGLREETQYF
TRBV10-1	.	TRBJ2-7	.	TGCGCCAGCAGTGAATTTAGGGACTACGAGCAGTACTTC	CASSEFRDYEQYF
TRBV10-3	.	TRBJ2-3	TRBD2	TGTGCCTCGACGAGGGGACTAGCGGGGTCCACAGATACGCAGTATTTT	CASTRGLAGSTDTQYF
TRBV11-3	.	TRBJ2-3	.	TGTGCCAGCAGCCCTGGACAAAGCTCAGATACGCAGTATTTT	CASSPGQSSDTQYF
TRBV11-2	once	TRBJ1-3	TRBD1	TGTGCCAGCAGCGCGATTCGGACTATACAGGGACAGAAACGAAACACCATATATTTT	CASSAIRTIQGQKRNTIYF